The next 26 T cell receptor beta chains were all read from a single sample in a study of siplizumab effects on memory and regulatory T cells (dated by TCRdb to about 2019). The library was produced with the immunoSEQ multiplex PCR assay. TCRdb provides this immuneACCESS table in a form limited to in-frame rearrangements. Some clones are lacking; in checked studies, under half of them reflect an unresolved V gene, and why the rest are absent is not known. This sample has some 100,000 clones in its table, and around 90% of those were observed once. Of the sample, about 0.7% falls within the top ten clones. Sequencing was done on a sample of Tregs sorted from blood. These receptors all come from a human donor in good health.

The chain couples TRBV4-1 to TRBJ2-1; D may be TRBD1 or TRBD2 (5 bases each). Trimming took 4 bases from V and 4 from J, leaving 17 bases between them. The CDR3 extends over 16 amino acids. In germline, CDR1 is MGHRA, CDR2 YSYEKL. DNA of the CDR3: TGCGCCAGCAGCCCCCCTCGTGATTGGGGGTACAATGAGCAGTTCTTC. Translation gives CASSPPRDWGYNEQFF.

This chain joins TRBV5-1 and TRBJ2-1; 10 bases are a match to TRBD2. Unmatched junction bases numbered 8, after V lost 4 bases and J lost 4 bases. Per the germline V gene, CDR1 is SGHRS and CDR2 is YFSETQ. The CDR3 sequence is 16 residues long. In DNA form, the CDR3 reads TGCGCCAGCAGCCTGGTCACTAGCGGGGCTTACAATGAGCAGTTCTTC. It yields the protein CASSLVTSGAYNEQFF.

This chain links TRBV6-1 with TRBJ1-1; D call uncertain. The CDR3 has 12 amino acids. CDR1 and CDR2 from the germline V gene are MNHNS and SASEGT. V gave up 6 bases and J gave up 8 bases, with 13 bases separating them. This CDR3 is CASSEGGLEAFF. As DNA, the CDR3 is TGTGCCAGCAGCGAGGGCGGTCTAGAAGCTTTCTTT.

This chain joins TRBV18 and TRBJ2-7; 8 bases line up with TRBD2. The ends lost 3 bases at V and 1 base at J; junction bases unmatched: 5. This CDR3 has 15 amino acids. Germline loops: CDR1 KGHSH, CDR2 LQKENI. The chain's CDR3 is CASSPTSDYSYEQYF. The CDR3 nucleotides read TGTGCCAGCTCACCGACTAGCGACTATTCCTACGAGCAGTACTTC.

The J gene is TRBJ2-3, the V gene TRBV4-1; the match to TRBD2 covers 11 bases. Germline-derived CDR1 and CDR2 are MGHRA and YSYEKL. This CDR3 spans 16 amino acids. The trim removed 6 bases at V and 6 bases at J, leaving 11 bases unmatched. The CDR3 DNA is TGCGCCAGCAGTGTGACGGGACTAGCGGTCCGGGATACGCAGTATTTT. It specifies CASSVTGLAVRDTQYF.

The gene calls are TRBV6-5 and TRBJ1-2; D is possibly TRBD1 (6 bases). The ends were cut back, 8 bases at V and 5 bases at J, with 9 bases in the middle. Germline CDR1 MNHEY, CDR2 SVGAGI. The CDR3 has 11 amino acids. CDR3 nucleotides: TGTGCCAGCGCGGACAGTTATGGCTACACCTTC. It codes for CASADSYGYTF.

The chain carries TRBV6-1 and TRBJ1-2; D is uncertain. Germline-derived CDR1 and CDR2 are MNHNS and SASEGT. The V and J ends lost 2 bases and 8 bases respectively, with 15 bases between them. CDR3 size: 14 residues. CDR3 amino acids: CASSESLLGPGYTF. In nucleotides, the CDR3 is TGTGCCAGCAGTGAATCTCTACTCGGACCAGGCTACACCTTC.

The chain is built from TRBV18 and TRBJ1-1, with 7 bases lining up with TRBD1. The CDR3 has 14 amino acids. The germline gives CDR1 KGHSH, CDR2 LQKENI. V trimming: 6 bases; J trimming: 2 bases; junction bases outside the gene matches: 6. This CDR3 reads CASSPQGVNTEAFF. The CDR3 DNA sequence: TGTGCCAGCTCGCCTCAGGGGGTAAACACTGAAGCTTTCTTT.

J is TRBJ2-3 and V is TRBV11-2; D is perhaps TRBD1 or TRBD2 (5 bases each). The CDR3 totals 15 residues. Per the germline V gene, CDR1 is SGHAT and CDR2 is FQNNGV. The V end lost 5 bases, the J end lost 0 bases, and 12 bases lay between the germline ends. The DNA of the CDR3 is TGTGCCAGCAGCCAGAGGGGTGTCAGCACAGATACGCAGTATTTT. This gives the protein CASSQRGVSTDTQYF.

The table lists this clone with a count of one. This rearrangement joins TRBV6-5 to TRBJ1-5; TRBD1 is a possible D gene (5 bases). V was pared by 2 bases and J by 6 bases, with 8 bases between. Germline CDR1 is MNHEY and CDR2 is SVGAGI. CDR3 size: 13 residues. The CDR3 protein is CASSYGGTQPQHF. DNA of the CDR3: TGTGCCAGCAGTTACGGGGGAACTCAGCCCCAGCATTTT.

This clone is a singleton in its sample. The CDR3 spells CASSSDRGGEKLFF. The CDR3 DNA reads as TGCGCCAGCAGCTCGGACAGGGGAGGTGAAAAACTGTTTTTT. The chain couples TRBV5-1 to TRBJ1-4, with 9 bases that match TRBD1. CDR1 and CDR2 (germline): SGHRS, YFSETQ. Trimming took 3 bases from V and 7 from J; bases not matched to a gene: 4. CDR3 length: 14 residues.

Points on this clone: Germline is not matched at one junction end, which may reflect a read error. The rearrangement links TRBV5-5 to TRBJ2-7; the D gene is possibly TRBD2 (6 bases). The CDR3 has 16 residues. The germline CDR1 and CDR2 sequences are SGHKS and YYEKEE (reference sequence). In DNA, the CDR3 is TGTGCCAGCAGCTCAGGGCTCCGGGACTCCTCCTCCGAGCAGTACTTC. It yields the protein CASSSGLRDSSSEQYF.

V and J are TRBV19 and TRBJ2-1; D is ambiguous. The germline gives CDR1 LNHDA, CDR2 SQIVND (reference sequence). The CDR3 is 14 amino acids. V lost 3 bases and J lost 7, with 13 bases in between. CDR3 residues: CASSIRSGVNEQFF. The CDR3 DNA sequence: TGTGCCAGTAGTATCCGTAGTGGAGTTAATGAGCAGTTCTTC.

This sequence joins TRBV21-1 and TRBJ2-7; TRBD2, the table's D call, was not compared with the DNA. TRBV21-1 is described as a pseudogene. The CDR3 is 13 amino acids. The CDR3 loop reads CASSKLGYNEQYF. CDR3 nucleotides: TGTGCCAGCAGCAAACTAGGATACAACGAGCAGTACTTC.

The chain joins TRBV18 to TRBJ2-7, with TRBD1 matching 9 bases. The CDR3 loop spans 14 amino acids. Germline V gene sequence: CDR1 KGHSH, CDR2 LQKENI. V lost 2 bases and J lost 12; bases outside the gene matches: 11. CDR3 sequence (DNA): TGTGCCAGCTCACCAGTCCCGGGACAGGGCGGGCCGTACTTC. Protein product: CASSPVPGQGGPYF.

The genes are TRBV7-3 and TRBJ1-5; the D gene is possibly TRBD1 (5 bases). Per the germline V gene, CDR1 is SGHTA and CDR2 is FQGTGA. This CDR3 contains 13 residues. V was shortened by 5 bases and J by 3 bases, with 8 bases between the two germline ends. CDR3 nucleotide sequence: TGTGCCAGCAGCCCCGGGGCCAATCAGCCCCAGCATTTT. The encoded protein is CASSPGANQPQHF.

The chain has TRBV7-8 and TRBJ2-1, with 10 bases aligning to TRBD2. V lost 6 bases to trimming and J lost 8 bases; unmatched junction nucleotides: 19. The length of the CDR3 is 18 residues. Germline CDR1 and CDR2: SGHVS and FQNEAQ. The CDR3 protein is CASSPGASGSRGLYEQFF. As DNA, the CDR3 is TGTGCCAGCAGTCCAGGTGCTAGCGGGAGTAGGGGATTGTATGAGCAGTTCTTC.

The chain is built from TRBV12-5 and TRBJ2-1, with D perhaps TRBD2 (5 bases). CDR3 length: 14 residues. Looked up from germline, CDR1 is LGHNT and CDR2 is FRNRAP. Between the trimmed V and J ends, which lost 6 bases and 2 bases, there was a span of 11 bases. The CDR3: CASGREGAYNEQFF. The CDR3 DNA reads TGTGCTAGTGGCCGGGAAGGCGCCTACAATGAGCAGTTCTTC.

The chain uses TRBV7-8 and TRBJ1-2; D gene uncertain. This CDR3 spans 11 amino acids. Trimming shortened V by 5 bases and J by 2 bases, and 3 bases separated the two germline ends. Looked up from germline, CDR1 is SGHVS and CDR2 is FQNEAQ. The DNA of the CDR3 is TGTGCCAGCAGCCAGAACTATGGCTACACCTTC. Amino acid sequence: CASSQNYGYTF.

The J gene is TRBJ2-3, the V gene TRBV19; the D is unclear. Germline CDR1 LNHDA, CDR2 SQIVND (reference sequence). There are 16 residues in the CDR3. The ends were cut back, 2 bases at V and 2 bases at J, with 14 bases in the middle. The CDR3 loop reads CASSITRFPVTDTQYF. The CDR3, as DNA: TGTGCCAGTAGTATAACTCGGTTCCCTGTCACAGATACGCAGTATTTT.

This clone was seen a single time. This rearrangement joins TRBV11-3 to TRBJ2-2, with 8 bases aligning to TRBD2. The CDR3 loop spans 16 amino acids. Per germline, CDR1 SGHNT and CDR2 YENEEA. Trimming removed 6 bases from V and 2 bases from J; junction bases left unmatched: 8. The CDR3 region is CASSLLTSANTGELFF. DNA of the CDR3: TGTGCCAGCAGTCTACTGACTAGCGCCAACACCGGGGAGCTGTTTTTT.

This clone was recorded only once. The chain uses TRBV30 and TRBJ2-7; D may match TRBD1 or TRBD2 (5 bases each). CDR3 length equals 15 residues. V lost 0 bases and J lost 4, with 16 bases in between. Germline V gene lookup returns CDR1 GTSNPN and CDR2 SVGIG (reference sequence). DNA for the CDR3: TGTGCCTGGAGTGTACGGCTCCGGGGCGGATACGAGCAGTACTTC. Translated, it gives CAWSVRLRGGYEQYF.

The chain combines TRBV6-1 with TRBJ1-2; weak D call: TRBD1 (5 bases). This CDR3 has 16 residues. The germline V gene encodes CDR1 MNHNS and CDR2 SASEGT. V shed 2 bases and J shed 5 bases, with 18 bases lying between them. The CDR3 sequence is CASSESGGGGPYGYTF. DNA for the CDR3: TGTGCCAGCAGTGAATCTGGTGGTGGGGGACCTTATGGCTACACCTTC.

This chain connects TRBV6-5 to TRBJ1-6, with 7 nucleotides matching TRBD1. The J segment lost 0 bases and the V segment lost 4 bases, leaving 3 bases of the junction unmatched. Looked up from germline, CDR1 is MNHEY and CDR2 is SVGAGI. This CDR3 has 16 amino acids. CDR3 loop: CASSLTGSSYNSPLHF. The CDR3, as DNA: TGTGCCAGCAGTTTGACAGGGAGCTCCTATAATTCACCCCTCCACTTT.

V usage is TRBV16 and J usage is TRBJ2-7, with D perhaps matching TRBD1 (6 bases). There are 13 residues in the CDR3. Trimming removed 6 bases from V and 2 bases from J, with 11 bases in between. CDR1 is KGHSY and CDR2 is FQNENV in the germline V gene. The CDR3, as DNA: TGTGCCAGCAGTCTCGACAGGACCTACGAGCAGTACTTC. Its translation: CASSLDRTYEQYF.

The chain recombines TRBV7-9 with TRBJ2-7, with D possibly being TRBD1 (6 bases). CDR3 length equals 13 residues. The V gene lost 5 bases and the J gene lost 6 bases, with 14 bases spanning the gap. CDR1 and CDR2 from the germline V gene are SEHNR and FQNEAQ (reference sequence). The CDR3 nucleotides read TGTGCCAGCAGCGCGCGGACAGTTGGCGAGCAGTACTTC. It encodes CASSARTVGEQYF.